The rows below give T cell receptor beta chains drawn from one sample of a study of OX40 agonist ivuxolimab in advanced cancers. Some clones are missing from TCRdb's copy, which holds only in-frame ones; the method was immunoSEQ multiplex PCR. The table records about 53,000 clones, nearly 90% of them present only once. Source: CD4+ or CD8+ T cells sorted from blood, taken in a trial of the OX40 agonist ivuxolimab. Source of these receptors: an adult with an advanced solid tumor such as melanoma, head and neck, liver or kidney cancer. CDR3s include the opening cysteine and the closing phenylalanine or tryptophan. A D gene is named only where the DNA matches it firmly. Expanded clones get a size class; other rows say once, few or many, or leave the size out.

D | J | size | V | DNA | CDR3
NA | TRBJ2-2 | NA | TRBV28 | TGTGCCAGCAGAGGCACCGGGGAGCTGTTTTTT | CASRGTGELFF
TRBD2 | TRBJ2-2 | once | TRBV30 | TGTGCCTTGGGGGGGGAGGTGTCTCCCGGGGAGCTGTTTTTT | CALGGEVSPGELFF
NA | TRBJ1-3 | NA | TRBV6-1 | TGTGCCAGCAGTGAAGGGGGAAACACCATATATTTT | CASSEGGNTIYF
NA | TRBJ2-1 | NA | TRBV7-9 | TGTGCCAGCAGCAATCGAGGACAAGAGCAGTTCTTC | CASSNRGQEQFF
TRBD1 | TRBJ1-1 | NA | TRBV28 | TGTGCCAGCGGCGCAGGGGGCAGTATGAACACTGAAGCTTTCTTT | CASGAGGSMNTEAFF
NA | TRBJ2-5 | NA | TRBV5-1 | TGCGCCAGCAGCTTTAATCCAACAGAGACCCAGTACTTC | CASSFNPTETQYF
NA | TRBJ1-2 | NA | TRBV9 | TGTGCCAGCAGCGTAGAACAGTTGGGAGCCGTTTATGGCTACACCTTC | CASSVEQLGAVYGYTF
TRBD1 | TRBJ1-4 | once | TRBV25-1 | TGTGCCAGTACCCGGGCTGGACAGGGGAGTGAAAAACTGTTTTTT | CASTRAGQGSEKLFF
NA | TRBJ2-2 | NA | TRBV7-3 | TGTGCCAGCAGCTTAGGTGACACCGGGGAGCTGTTTTTT | CASSLGDTGELFF
TRBD2 | TRBJ2-7 | NA | TRBV4-1 | TGCGCCAGCAGCCAATTGAGCGGGAGCTCCTACGAGCAGTACTTC | CASSQLSGSSYEQYF
TRBD1 | TRBJ1-5 | NA | TRBV19 | TGTGCCAGTAGTCCGCGGGACAGGCTAATCAATCAGCCCCAGCATTTT | CASSPRDRLINQPQHF
NA | TRBJ1-5 | NA | TRBV6-1 | TGTGCCAGCATCGGCGGGGTTGGGCAGCCCCAGCATTTT | CASIGGVGQPQHF
NA | TRBJ2-6 | NA | TRBV7-9 | TGTGCCAGCAGCTTAGTTGGAGGGGCCAACGTCCTGACTTTC | CASSLVGGANVLTF
NA | TRBJ1-5 | NA | TRBV28 | TGTGCCAGCAACCCCCCCTTAATGCCCCAGCATTTT | CASNPPLMPQHF
NA | TRBJ2-6 | few | TRBV6-5 | TGTGCCAGCAGTTACTCGAGAAGTGGGGCCAACGTCCTGACTTTC | CASSYSRSGANVLTF
TRBD1 | TRBJ2-6 | NA | TRBV5-6 | TGTGCCAGCAGCCCGTCGGACAGGGCTGGGGCCAACGTCCTGACTTTC | CASSPSDRAGANVLTF
NA | TRBJ1-2 | NA | TRBV6-5 | TGTGCCAGCAGAGAGGGGAGCTATGGCTACACCTTC | CASREGSYGYTF